This TCR beta chain was sequenced in a study of PD-1 and CTLA-4 blockade in melanoma. In germline, CDR1 is MGHRA, CDR2 YSYEKL. The CDR3 has 12 amino acids. Trimming stripped 0 bases from V and 6 bases from J, with 6 bases between. TCRdb keeps only in-frame clones here, not all; method: immunoSEQ multiplex PCR. The sample carries more than 25,000 clones, about 89% recorded once. The sequence came from a human donor with melanoma. The chain uses TRBV4-1 and TRBJ2-7, with D hard to call. Sequenced material: CD8+ T cells from peripheral blood, taken before anti-PD-1 treatment. CDR3 sequence: CASSQDHVEQYF. In DNA form, the CDR3 reads TGCGCCAGCAGCCAAGATCACGTCGAGCAGTACTTC.